This T cell receptor (beta chain) was profiled in a study of blood T cell repertoires in COVID-19. Overall study: From the United States, Italy and Spain came samples of acute and convalescent COVID-19. From T cells, B-cell-depleted T cells, or PBMCs came the material, which was cDNA or gDNA.

The CDR3 has 16 amino acids. Germline CDR1 reads MRHNA; CDR2 reads SNTAGT. V lost 5 bases and J 3 bases, leaving 19 bases between the germline ends. Original methodology: How many nucleated cells were present was estimated from reference gene primer amplification. The data were produced by immunoSEQ multiplex PCR, yet TCRdb's version contains in-frame clones alone and is incomplete. D and trimming were read from the DNA, whereas the V and J calls and clone size are those reported in that table. The sample yields some 40,000 clones, around nine tenths seen once. This chain links TRBV6-4 with TRBJ1-1, with TRBD1 as a possible D gene (5 bases). This clonotype was obtained from a human donor in a cohort sampled during active COVID-19. What was sequenced was peripheral blood. The CDR3: CASSIPGGDTYTEAFF. In DNA form, the CDR3 reads TGTGCCAGCAGTATCCCGGGAGGGGATACTTACACTGAAGCTTTCTTT.